A selection of T cell receptor beta chains follows, all from one sample in a study of shared clonotypes between healthy human individuals. Sequenced by immunoSEQ multiplex PCR; TCRdb stores in-frame clones only, minus some. The data hold 2,500,000 or so clones, with 93% observed a single time. The material sequenced was naive CD4+ T cells from PBMCs. The receptors originated from a man younger than 30 in good health. Some clones in this sample may be carry-over from other donors' samples. Both conserved end residues are part of each CDR3. The order of the fields is clone size, D gene, J gene, V gene, CDR3 DNA, CDR3 protein. A D gene is named only where the DNA matches it firmly. Only part of the rows carry a size: once, few, many, or a class if the clone is expanded.

clone_size: .
d_call: .
j_call: TRBJ2-7
v_call: TRBV21-1
cdr3_nt: TGTGCCAGCGCGATGGCCCCCTACGAGCAGTACTTC
cdr3_aa: CASAMAPYEQYF

clone_size: .
d_call: TRBD1
j_call: TRBJ2-6
v_call: TRBV27
cdr3_nt: TGTGCCAGCAGTTCCTACAGGGGGCTGAAAGGGGCCAACGTCCTGACTTTC
cdr3_aa: CASSSYRGLKGANVLTF

clone_size: .
d_call: .
j_call: TRBJ2-5
v_call: TRBV6-1
cdr3_nt: TGTGCCAGCAGCCTTTGGGGGGGCTGGCAAGAGACCCAGTACTTC
cdr3_aa: CASSLWGGWQETQYF

clone_size: .
d_call: TRBD1
j_call: TRBJ1-1
v_call: TRBV28
cdr3_nt: TGTGCCAGCAGTAACCAGGGGGGGTGGGCGGACACTGAAGCTTTCTTT
cdr3_aa: CASSNQGGWADTEAFF

clone_size: few
d_call: .
j_call: TRBJ1-5
v_call: TRBV30
cdr3_nt: TGTGCCTGGAGTCCGGGATCCACTGGGCTGCCCCAGCATTTT
cdr3_aa: CAWSPGSTGLPQHF

clone_size: .
d_call: TRBD1
j_call: TRBJ2-5
v_call: TRBV6-5
cdr3_nt: TGTGCCAGCAGGGGGGGACAGGGGGCCAGAGAGACCCAGTACTTC
cdr3_aa: CASRGGQGARETQYF

clone_size: once
d_call: .
j_call: TRBJ1-2
v_call: TRBV28
cdr3_nt: TGTGCCAGCTTGCCGGGACGGGACCTATATGGCTACACCTTC
cdr3_aa: CASLPGRDLYGYTF

clone_size: .
d_call: .
j_call: TRBJ1-1
v_call: TRBV9
cdr3_nt: TGTGCCAGCAGCGTAGAAAGGAACACTGAAGCTTTCTTT
cdr3_aa: CASSVERNTEAFF

clone_size: .
d_call: TRBD1
j_call: TRBJ1-1
v_call: TRBV2
cdr3_nt: TGTGCCAGCAGTGGGAGGGGGCGGTACACTGAAGCTTTCTTT
cdr3_aa: CASSGRGRYTEAFF

clone_size: .
d_call: TRBD1
j_call: TRBJ1-2
v_call: TRBV7-6
cdr3_nt: TGTGCCAGCAGCGCTAACCCGGGACAGGGAACGAAGGCCGGGGGCTACACCTTC
cdr3_aa: CASSANPGQGTKAGGYTF

clone_size: once
d_call: .
j_call: TRBJ2-3
v_call: TRBV5-1
cdr3_nt: TGCGCCAGCAGCTTGGGTTTCTTCACAGATACGCAGTATTTT
cdr3_aa: CASSLGFFTDTQYF

clone_size: .
d_call: .
j_call: TRBJ2-1
v_call: TRBV9
cdr3_nt: TGTGCCAGCAGCGTGTCGGGGAGCCAAAGTGAGCAGTTCTTC
cdr3_aa: CASSVSGSQSEQFF

clone_size: .
d_call: .
j_call: TRBJ1-5
v_call: TRBV27
cdr3_nt: TGTGCCAGCACCTCCGGGACACGGTATCAGCCCCAGCATTTT
cdr3_aa: CASTSGTRYQPQHF

clone_size: once
d_call: TRBD1
j_call: TRBJ1-3
v_call: TRBV27
cdr3_nt: TGTGCCAGCAGACCGACAGGGACTGGAAACACCATATATTTT
cdr3_aa: CASRPTGTGNTIYF

clone_size: .
d_call: .
j_call: TRBJ1-1
v_call: TRBV5-4
cdr3_nt: TGTGCCAGCAGCTCGAAGAAGACAGGGAACACTGAAGCTTTCTTT
cdr3_aa: CASSSKKTGNTEAFF

clone_size: once
d_call: .
j_call: TRBJ2-1
v_call: TRBV30
cdr3_nt: TGTGCCTGGAGACGGGAGAATGAGCAGTTCTTC
cdr3_aa: CAWRRENEQFF

clone_size: few
d_call: .
j_call: TRBJ1-1
v_call: TRBV6-4
cdr3_nt: TGTGCCAGCAGTGCGGGACCTCTGAATGGTGAAGCTTTCTTT
cdr3_aa: CASSAGPLNGEAFF

clone_size: .
d_call: TRBD1
j_call: TRBJ2-2
v_call: TRBV29-1
cdr3_nt: TGCAGCTTTGTTGTAATCAGGGGGCTCACCGGGGAGCTGTTTTTT
cdr3_aa: CSFVVIRGLTGELFF

clone_size: .
d_call: TRBD1
j_call: TRBJ1-1
v_call: TRBV5-1
cdr3_nt: TGCGCCAGCAGCCTCGGGACAGGGGGTAATGAAGCTTTCTTT
cdr3_aa: CASSLGTGGNEAFF

clone_size: .
d_call: .
j_call: TRBJ2-7
v_call: TRBV6-5
cdr3_nt: TGTGCCAGCGGGCCCACAGGCCCCTACGAGCAGTACTTC
cdr3_aa: CASGPTGPYEQYF

clone_size: .
d_call: TRBD1
j_call: TRBJ1-1
v_call: TRBV28
cdr3_nt: TGTGCCAGCAGTTCACAGGGGCGGGTAGAAGCTTTCTTT
cdr3_aa: CASSSQGRVEAFF

clone_size: few
d_call: TRBD1
j_call: TRBJ2-7
v_call: TRBV10-3
cdr3_nt: TGTGCCATCAGTGGGTCAGGGGGATACGAGCAGTACTTC
cdr3_aa: CAISGSGGYEQYF

clone_size: few
d_call: .
j_call: TRBJ1-1
v_call: TRBV7-8
cdr3_nt: TGTGCCAGCAGCACCGCAAGGGTCGGAAATGAAGCTTTCTTT
cdr3_aa: CASSTARVGNEAFF

clone_size: once
d_call: TRBD1
j_call: TRBJ2-7
v_call: TRBV27
cdr3_nt: TGTGCCAGCAGTTTCTCCGGGACAGACTCCTACGAGCAGTACTTC
cdr3_aa: CASSFSGTDSYEQYF

clone_size: .
d_call: TRBD1
j_call: TRBJ2-7
v_call: TRBV28
cdr3_nt: TGTGCCAGCATCCCTTACGGACAGGGGACCTACGAGCAGTACTTC
cdr3_aa: CASIPYGQGTYEQYF

clone_size: .
d_call: TRBD2
j_call: TRBJ2-1
v_call: TRBV30
cdr3_nt: TGTGCCTGGAGTGGTCCTAGCGGGAGTGTCAATGAGCAGTTCTTC
cdr3_aa: CAWSGPSGSVNEQFF

clone_size: once
d_call: .
j_call: TRBJ1-4
v_call: TRBV6-1
cdr3_nt: TGTGCCAGCAGTGAAGGGGGCGCTAATGAAAAACTGTTTTTT
cdr3_aa: CASSEGGANEKLFF

clone_size: .
d_call: .
j_call: TRBJ2-1
v_call: TRBV5-1
cdr3_nt: TGCGCCAGCAGCTTGGAGGCGTCTAGCGTGTTCGATGAGCAGTTCTTC
cdr3_aa: CASSLEASSVFDEQFF

clone_size: .
d_call: .
j_call: TRBJ2-2
v_call: TRBV7-2
cdr3_nt: TGTGCCAGCAGCCCCCGGATAGCGGACACCGGGGAGCTGTTTTTT
cdr3_aa: CASSPRIADTGELFF

clone_size: .
d_call: .
j_call: TRBJ1-2
v_call: TRBV7-9
cdr3_nt: TGTGCCAGCAGCTTAGTGCAATCAGGGCCCTATGGCTACACCTTC
cdr3_aa: CASSLVQSGPYGYTF

clone_size: .
d_call: .
j_call: TRBJ1-2
v_call: TRBV5-1
cdr3_nt: TGCGCCAGCAGCTCGGGCCCTCCTAATAACTATGGCTACACCTTC
cdr3_aa: CASSSGPPNNYGYTF

clone_size: .
d_call: .
j_call: TRBJ2-5
v_call: TRBV7-8
cdr3_nt: TGTGCCAGCAGCTTAGTGCAGGCAATGGAGACCCAGTACTTC
cdr3_aa: CASSLVQAMETQYF

clone_size: .
d_call: .
j_call: TRBJ2-1
v_call: TRBV2
cdr3_nt: TGTGCCAGCAGGCTTAGTAGAAGTGGGTACAATGAGCAGTTCTTC
cdr3_aa: CASRLSRSGYNEQFF

clone_size: .
d_call: .
j_call: TRBJ2-5
v_call: TRBV7-9
cdr3_nt: TGTGCCAGCAGCTTAGGGCGGCAAGAGACCCAGTACTTC
cdr3_aa: CASSLGRQETQYF

clone_size: .
d_call: .
j_call: TRBJ2-6
v_call: TRBV9
cdr3_nt: TGTGCCAGCAGCGAGGGTACAGGAAAGGGTGGGGCCAACGTCCTGACTTTC
cdr3_aa: CASSEGTGKGGANVLTF

clone_size: .
d_call: .
j_call: TRBJ1-1
v_call: TRBV5-1
cdr3_nt: TGCGCCAGCAGCCTTTGGGGGTCGGACAGTCTCACTGAAGCTTTCTTT
cdr3_aa: CASSLWGSDSLTEAFF

clone_size: .
d_call: TRBD1
j_call: TRBJ2-3
v_call: TRBV10-1
cdr3_nt: TGCGCCAGCTCGAAGACAGGGCAATCGACAGATACGCAGTATTTT
cdr3_aa: CASSKTGQSTDTQYF

clone_size: .
d_call: TRBD1
j_call: TRBJ2-7
v_call: TRBV6-5
cdr3_nt: TGTGCCAGCAGCAGGACAGGGACCTCCTACGAGCAGTACTTC
cdr3_aa: CASSRTGTSYEQYF

clone_size: .
d_call: TRBD2
j_call: TRBJ2-1
v_call: TRBV14
cdr3_nt: TGTGCCAGCAGCCAAGCTAGCGGCTCCTACAATGAGCAGTTCTTC
cdr3_aa: CASSQASGSYNEQFF

clone_size: .
d_call: .
j_call: TRBJ2-7
v_call: TRBV7-9
cdr3_nt: TGTGCCAGCAGCTTAGAGGGACAGACTAGACACGAGCAGTACTTC
cdr3_aa: CASSLEGQTRHEQYF

clone_size: .
d_call: TRBD2
j_call: TRBJ2-5
v_call: TRBV7-2
cdr3_nt: TGTGCCAGCAGCCTCCCGGTCCTAGCGGGACAAGAGACCCAGTACTTC
cdr3_aa: CASSLPVLAGQETQYF

clone_size: .
d_call: TRBD2
j_call: TRBJ2-5
v_call: TRBV10-3
cdr3_nt: TGTGCCATCAGTGGGCTAGCGGGCCTCCAAGAGACCCAGTACTTC
cdr3_aa: CAISGLAGLQETQYF

clone_size: .
d_call: TRBD2
j_call: TRBJ2-1
v_call: TRBV13
cdr3_nt: TGTGCCAGCAGCTTTCTCACTAGCGGGATATACAATGAGCAGTTCTTC
cdr3_aa: CASSFLTSGIYNEQFF

clone_size: .
d_call: .
j_call: TRBJ2-1
v_call: TRBV2
cdr3_nt: TGTGCCAGCGAGACGGACGGGAAAAATGAGCAGTTCTTC
cdr3_aa: CASETDGKNEQFF

clone_size: .
d_call: .
j_call: TRBJ2-3
v_call: TRBV2
cdr3_nt: TGTGCCAGCGCAGGTGTTTCTACAGATACGCAGTATTTT
cdr3_aa: CASAGVSTDTQYF

clone_size: .
d_call: .
j_call: TRBJ2-1
v_call: TRBV7-2
cdr3_nt: TGTGCCAGCAGTTACTCCCCCGGGACCTACAATGAGCAGTTCTTC
cdr3_aa: CASSYSPGTYNEQFF

clone_size: .
d_call: .
j_call: TRBJ2-7
v_call: TRBV11-2
cdr3_nt: TGTGCCAGCAGCTTATATCTTCAGTCTCACTTC
cdr3_aa: CASSLYLQSHF

clone_size: once
d_call: .
j_call: TRBJ1-2
v_call: TRBV10-3
cdr3_nt: TGTGCCATCAGTGGGGGCAGCGATTATGGCTACACCTTC
cdr3_aa: CAISGGSDYGYTF

clone_size: .
d_call: .
j_call: TRBJ2-1
v_call: TRBV19
cdr3_nt: TGTGCCAGTAGTCCCCGGACAGCGATAACCTACAATGAGCAGTTCTTC
cdr3_aa: CASSPRTAITYNEQFF